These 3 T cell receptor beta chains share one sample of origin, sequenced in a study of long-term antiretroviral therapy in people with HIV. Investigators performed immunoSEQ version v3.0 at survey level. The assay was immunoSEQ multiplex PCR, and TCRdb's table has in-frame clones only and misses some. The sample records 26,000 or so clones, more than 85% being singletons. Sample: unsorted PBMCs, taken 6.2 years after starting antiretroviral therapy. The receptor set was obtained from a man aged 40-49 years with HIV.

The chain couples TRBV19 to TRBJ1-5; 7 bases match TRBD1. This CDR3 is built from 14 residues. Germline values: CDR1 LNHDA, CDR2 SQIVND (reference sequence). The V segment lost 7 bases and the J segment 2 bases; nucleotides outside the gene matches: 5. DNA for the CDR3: TGTGCCAGTACCGGACAGGAGGGCAATCAGCCCCAGCATTTT. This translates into CASTGQEGNQPQHF. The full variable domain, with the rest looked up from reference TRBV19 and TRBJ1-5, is DGGITQSPKYLFRKEGQNVTLSCEQNLNHDAMYWYRQDPGQGLRLIYYSQIVNDFQKGDIAEGYSVSREKKESFPLTVTSAQKNPTAFYLCASTGQEGNQPQHFGDGTRLSIL.

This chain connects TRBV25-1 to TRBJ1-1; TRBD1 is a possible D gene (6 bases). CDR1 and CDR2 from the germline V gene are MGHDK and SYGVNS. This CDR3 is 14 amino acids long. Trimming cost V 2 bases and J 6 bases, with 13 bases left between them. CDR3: CASSEGDKAAEAFF. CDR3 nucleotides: TGTGCCAGCAGTGAAGGGGACAAGGCCGCTGAAGCTTTCTTT.

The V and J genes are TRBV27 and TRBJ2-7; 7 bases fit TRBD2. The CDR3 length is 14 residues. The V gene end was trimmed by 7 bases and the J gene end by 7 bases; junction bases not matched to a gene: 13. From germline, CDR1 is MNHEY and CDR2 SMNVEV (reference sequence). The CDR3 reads CASTYWAGAREQYF. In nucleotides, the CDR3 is TGTGCCAGCACCTATTGGGCGGGAGCTAGAGAGCAGTACTTC.